Shown below are 31 T cell receptor beta chains from a single sample sequenced in a study of cytomegalovirus exposure and HLA in healthy donors. PCR employed 60 Vbeta and 13 Jbeta primers. Assay: immunoSEQ multiplex PCR; the TCRdb copy retains only in-frame clones and omits some. This sample has about 130,000 clones, with 60% to 75% found just once. Sequencing used PBMCs. The receptors come from a woman between 45 and 65 years old in good health and CMV-seropositive.

The rearrangement joins TRBV4-1 to TRBJ1-2; D gene uncertain. Trimming stripped 1 base from V and 2 bases from J, with 2 bases between. Germline values: CDR1 MGHRA, CDR2 YSYEKL. The CDR3 contains 12 residues. This CDR3 is CASSQANYGYTF. CDR3 nucleotides: TGCGCCAGCAGCCAAGCGAACTATGGCTACACCTTC.

This clone showed up just a few times. This chain uses TRBV6-4 with TRBJ1-1, with 8 bases identical to TRBD1. V lost 3 bases to trimming and J lost 8 bases; unmatched junction nucleotides: 5. Germline V gives CDR1 MRHNA, CDR2 SNTAGT. CDR3 length equals 13 residues. The CDR3 DNA reads as TGTGCCAGCAGTGAGGGGTGGGACAGGGAAGCTTTCTTT. Translating gives CASSEGWDREAFF.

The rearrangement joins TRBV5-1 to TRBJ2-5; 8 nucleotides line up with TRBD1. The J call may be mistaken, given a closer DNA end match to TRBJ2-7. The CDR3 spans 14 residues. Germline V CDR1 and CDR2: SGHRS, YFSETQ. The DNA for the CDR3 is TGCGCCAGCAGCCGACAGGGGATCTTCCGCGAGCAGTACTTC. Residues: CASSRQGIFREQYF.

V and J are TRBV6-5 and TRBJ1-3; 7 nucleotides agree with TRBD1. The germline CDR1 and CDR2 sequences are MNHEY and SVGAGI. CDR3 length: 14 amino acids. V was clipped by 5 bases and J by 3 bases; unmatched bases: 4. The chain's CDR3 is CASSLTGFGNTIYF. The CDR3 DNA reads TGTGCCAGCAGTCTGACAGGGTTTGGAAACACCATATATTTT.

This clone showed up just a few times. The chain couples TRBV6-1 to TRBJ1-4, with D unclear. Germline V CDR1 and CDR2: MNHNS, SASEGT. V lost 1 base and J lost 7, with 7 bases in between. The CDR3 loop spans 13 amino acids. CDR3 residues: CASSEVKPEKLFF. CDR3 in DNA: TGTGCCAGCAGTGAAGTTAAGCCTGAAAAACTGTTTTTT.

This clone has just a few counts. This sequence joins TRBV6-6 and TRBJ2-7; 9 positions match TRBD2. This CDR3 has 15 residues. Germline V gene lookup returns CDR1 MNHNY and CDR2 SVGAGI (reference sequence). Trimming removed 8 bases from V and 9 bases from J; junction bases left unmatched: 17. The CDR3 sequence is CASDSRAGGLPSQYF. In DNA form, the CDR3 reads TGTGCCAGCGATTCCCGAGCGGGGGGCCTACCGTCGCAGTACTTC.

The CDR3 nucleotides read TGTGCCAGTAGTATAGAAGGGACTAGCGGGGGGGCAGCCCAGTACTTC. Its translation: CASSIEGTSGGAAQYF. The J gene is TRBJ2-5, the V gene TRBV19, with 16 nucleotides matching TRBD2. The V gene's germline CDR1 is LNHDA and CDR2 SQIVND (reference sequence). This CDR3 is 16 amino acids long. Trimming at V came to 0 bases and at J to 9 bases, leaving 4 bases not matched to a gene. Using reference TRBV19 and TRBJ2-5 for the parts outside the CDR3, the full variable domain is DGGITQSPKYLFRKEGQNVTLSCEQNLNHDAMYWYRQDPGQGLRLIYYSQIVNDFQKGDIAEGYSVSREKKESFPLTVTSAQKNPTAFYLCASSIEGTSGGAAQYFGPGTRLLVL.

This chain joins TRBV30 and TRBJ1-1; D is unclear. Germline V lookup: CDR1 GTSNPN, CDR2 SVGIG (reference sequence). Trimming removed 5 bases at V and 3 bases at J, with 22 bases between. This CDR3 region has 16 residues. In DNA form, the CDR3 reads TGTGCCTGGCTTTCTGGTACAGACCCTTGGGACACTGAAGCTTTCTTT. Translating it yields CAWLSGTDPWDTEAFF. Supplemented by reference TRBV30 and TRBJ1-1, the full variable domain reads SQTIHQWPATLVQPVGSPLSLECTVEGTSNPNLYWYRQAAGRGLQLLFYSVGIGQISSEVPQNLSASRPQDRQFILSSKKLLLSDSGFYLCAWLSGTDPWDTEAFFGQGTRLTVV.

V usage is TRBV9 and J usage is TRBJ2-2, with 7 bases lining up with TRBD2. The junction had 10 bases not matched to a gene; V was cut back by 1 base and J by 1 base. The CDR3 contains 18 residues. Germline CDR1 reads SGDLS; CDR2 reads YYNGEE. CDR3 sequence: CASSVSPHPGGNTGELFF. CDR3 DNA: TGTGCCAGCAGCGTATCCCCCCACCCGGGGGGGAACACCGGGGAGCTGTTTTTT.

This chain links TRBV27 with TRBJ1-5; 8 bases line up with TRBD1. Germline V gene data show CDR1 as MNHEY and CDR2 as SMNVEV (reference sequence). The length of the CDR3 is 14 residues. Trimming took 6 bases from V and 6 from J; bases not matched to a gene: 7. The CDR3 sequence is CASRKGTGGQPQHF. In DNA form, the CDR3 reads TGTGCCAGCAGGAAGGGGACAGGAGGTCAGCCCCAGCATTTT.

CDR3 protein: CASSEDRGGYTF. The CDR3 DNA reads TGTGCCAGCAGCGAAGACAGGGGTGGCTACACCTTC. The rearrangement uses TRBV7-2 and TRBJ1-2, with 8 bases aligning to TRBD1. CDR1 is SGHTA, CDR2 FQGNSA, per germline. With V trimmed by 5 bases and J by 7 bases, 3 bases remained unmatched. CDR3 length: 12 residues.

This rearrangement joins TRBV10-3 to TRBJ2-7, with 10 bases fitting TRBD1. Germline V gives CDR1 ENHRY, CDR2 SYGVKD. With 8 bases clipped from V and 5 bases from J, the junction kept 6 bases outside the gene matches. The CDR3 is 13 residues long. The DNA for the CDR3 is TGTGCCATCGGGGGACAGGGGACCGACGAGCAGTACTTC. Translating it yields CAIGGQGTDEQYF.

This clone has only a few counts. This chain connects TRBV6-5 to TRBJ1-2, with D unresolved. V lost 6 bases, J lost 6 bases, and 14 bases lay in between. CDR3 length: 13 amino acids. Germline V gene data show CDR1 as MNHEY and CDR2 as SVGAGI. CDR3: CASRAPGGNGYTF. The CDR3 DNA follows: TGTGCCAGCAGGGCCCCTGGCGGGAATGGCTACACCTTC.

CDR3 in amino acids: CASSHGQGSNQPQHF. Written as DNA, the CDR3 is TGTGCCAGCAGCCACGGACAGGGGAGCAATCAGCCCCAGCATTTT. The chain recombines TRBV2 with TRBJ1-5; the match to TRBD1 covers 9 bases. The J segment lost 1 base and the V segment lost 6 bases, leaving 4 bases of the junction unmatched. CDR3 size: 15 residues. In germline, CDR1 is SNHLY, CDR2 FYNNEI.

In this sample, this clone turned up once. This chain links TRBV15 with TRBJ2-2; tentatively, D is TRBD1 (5 bases). Germline V CDR1 and CDR2: LNHNV, YYDKDF (reference sequence). This CDR3 is 14 amino acids long. Trimming took 0 bases from V and 7 from J, leaving 9 bases between them. The CDR3 here is CATSRDRGDGELFF. The CDR3 bases are TGTGCCACCAGCAGAGATAGGGGCGACGGGGAGCTGTTTTTT.

The V call is TRBV19, the J call TRBJ1-4, with D tentatively TRBD1 (5 bases). Trimming removed 4 bases from V and 5 bases from J, with 11 bases in between. Germline lookup yields CDR1 LNHDA and CDR2 SQIVND (reference sequence). This CDR3 has 14 amino acids. The DNA for the CDR3 is TGTGCCAGTAGTACTCAGGGCCTGAATGAAAAACTGTTTTTT. As protein: CASSTQGLNEKLFF.

The rearrangement links TRBV11-2 to TRBJ1-5; 9 nucleotides match TRBD1. The CDR3 is 12 residues long. V dropped 0 bases and J dropped 12; count of bases not matched to a gene: 0. CDR1 is SGHAT, CDR2 FQNNGV, per germline. The CDR3 DNA reads TGTGCCAGCAGCTTAGAGGGACAGGGCCAGCATTTT. This translates into CASSLEGQGQHF.

There are a few counts of this clone. The chain links TRBV27 to TRBJ1-2; TRBD1 agrees at 7 bases. Losses at the gene ends were 3 bases for V and 7 bases for J; bases not matched to a gene: 14. CDR3 length equals 16 residues. The germline gives CDR1 MNHEY, CDR2 SMNVEV (reference sequence). In DNA form, the CDR3 reads TGTGCCAGCAGTTTCGGCCTGTCAGGGGGTCTGGGTGGCTACACCTTC. Protein: CASSFGLSGGLGGYTF.

The chain uses TRBV10-1 and TRBJ1-1; 10 bases line up with TRBD1. The germline V gene encodes CDR1 WNHNN and CDR2 SYGVQD (reference sequence). The CDR3 is 12 amino acids. J gave up 8 bases and V 4 bases, and 1 base lay outside the gene matches. CDR3 DNA: TGCGCCAGCAGTGGGGACAGGGGCGAAGCTTTCTTT. Translated, it gives CASSGDRGEAFF.

This chain connects TRBV7-8 to TRBJ2-7; unclear D gene. CDR1 and CDR2 from the germline V gene are SGHVS and FQNEAQ. The CDR3 sequence is 12 residues long. With 1 base removed from V and 7 bases from J, the gap between germline ends came to 8 bases. In DNA form, the CDR3 reads TGTGCCAGCAGCTTAGGGCCAGGAGAGCAGTACTTC. Its translation: CASSLGPGEQYF.

The chain joins TRBV19 to TRBJ1-2; weak D call: TRBD1 (5 bases). There are 14 residues in the CDR3. Deletions cut 1 base from V and 8 bases from J, with 14 bases between. Germline V CDR1 and CDR2: LNHDA, SQIVND (reference sequence). CDR3 loop: CASSIVRGQSGYTF. CDR3 DNA: TGTGCCAGTAGTATAGTCAGAGGACAAAGCGGCTACACCTTC. Using reference TRBV19 and TRBJ1-2 for the parts outside the CDR3, the full variable domain is DGGITQSPKYLFRKEGQNVTLSCEQNLNHDAMYWYRQDPGQGLRLIYYSQIVNDFQKGDIAEGYSVSREKKESFPLTVTSAQKNPTAFYLCASSIVRGQSGYTFGSGTRLTVV.

The chain has TRBV10-3 and TRBJ2-7; 12 bases agree with TRBD2. With V trimmed by 9 bases and J by 1 base, 7 bases remained unmatched. Germline lookup yields CDR1 ENHRY and CDR2 SYGVKD. The CDR3 sequence is 15 residues long. The DNA for the CDR3 is TGTGCCATAACGTCCGGGACTAGCGGGTCCTACGAGCAGTACTTC. Amino acids: CAITSGTSGSYEQYF.

The chain carries TRBV6-5 and TRBJ2-7; 10 nucleotides match TRBD2. With V trimmed by 10 bases and J by 1 base, 4 bases remained unmatched. This CDR3 spans 13 amino acids. Germline CDR1 reads MNHEY; CDR2 reads SVGAGI. The CDR3 coding sequence is TGTGCCACCGGGACTAGCGTTTCCTACGAGCAGTACTTC. This encodes CATGTSVSYEQYF.

A few counts support this clone. V and J are TRBV5-4 and TRBJ2-1, with 8 bases lining up with TRBD2. Trimming cost V 4 bases and J 4 bases; bases outside gene matches: 10. CDR3 length: 16 amino acids. Germline CDR1 is SGHNT and CDR2 is YYREEE (reference sequence). The CDR3 DNA is TGTGCCAGCAGCCCTGGTGGCGGGGGGCGTTACAATGAGCAGTTCTTC. Protein sequence: CASSPGGGGRYNEQFF.

This chain joins TRBV19 and TRBJ2-5, with a tentative D call TRBD2 (5 bases). Between the trimmed V and J ends, which lost 5 bases and 4 bases, there was a span of 11 bases. The CDR3 has 13 amino acids. Germline V CDR1 and CDR2: LNHDA, SQIVND (reference sequence). The CDR3 here is CASSFSGRETQYF. In nucleotides, the CDR3 is TGTGCCAGTAGTTTCTCGGGGAGAGAGACCCAGTACTTC.

The J gene is TRBJ2-7, the V gene TRBV18; D is possibly TRBD1 (6 bases). The germline gives CDR1 KGHSH, CDR2 LQKENI. The CDR3 runs to 14 residues. V dropped 3 bases and J dropped 2 bases, with 11 bases sitting between them. Here the CDR3 reads CASSPPGDPYEQYF. The CDR3 coding sequence is TGTGCCAGCTCACCCCCAGGGGACCCCTACGAGCAGTACTTC.

This chain joins TRBV7-9 and TRBJ1-3; D unclear. V was pared by 5 bases and J by 3 bases, with 14 bases between. The CDR3 loop spans 15 amino acids. The germline V gene encodes CDR1 SEHNR and CDR2 FQNEAQ (reference sequence). CDR3: CASSPSAAVGNTIYF. In nucleotides, the CDR3 is TGTGCCAGCAGCCCCTCGGCGGCGGTTGGAAACACCATATATTTT. Full variable domain (rest looked up from reference TRBV7-9 and TRBJ1-3): DTGVSQNPRHKITKRGQNVTFRCDPISEHNRLYWYRQTLGQGPEFLTYFQNEAQLEKSRLLSDRFSAERPKGSFSTLEIQRTEQGDSAMYLCASSPSAAVGNTIYFGEGSWLTVV.

The chain employs TRBV10-3 and TRBJ2-2; 8 positions match TRBD2. Trimming cost V 3 bases and J 5 bases; bases outside gene matches: 5. CDR1 ENHRY and CDR2 SYGVKD come from the germline V gene. This CDR3 has 15 residues. CDR3 nucleotides: TGTGCCATCAGTGACAGGGCGGGAGGTACCGGGGAGCTGTTTTTT. Translating it yields CAISDRAGGTGELFF.

This clone was recorded only once. The chain uses TRBV7-9 and TRBJ2-3, with 8 bases matching TRBD1. The V and J ends lost 4 bases and 5 bases, in that order; junction bases with no gene match: 8. CDR1 is SEHNR, CDR2 FQNEAQ, per germline (reference sequence). The CDR3 sequence is 15 residues long. The CDR3 DNA reads TGTGCCAGCAGCTCCCAAACAGGGGGAGTAGATACGCAGTATTTT. This translates into CASSSQTGGVDTQYF.

The rearrangement joins TRBV29-1 to TRBJ2-1, with D tentatively TRBD2 (5 bases). V lost 8 bases and J lost 4, with 15 bases in between. This CDR3 contains 13 residues. CDR1 and CDR2 from the germline V gene are SQVTM and ANQGSEA. This CDR3 reads CSPVLGIYNEQFF. CDR3 bases: TGCAGCCCAGTACTCGGGATATACAATGAGCAGTTCTTC.

This clone was detected only once. V usage is TRBV29-1 and J usage is TRBJ2-5; 7 nucleotides match TRBD1. This CDR3 comprises 13 residues. Per germline, CDR1 SQVTM and CDR2 ANQGSEA. V was clipped by 7 bases and J by 11 bases; unmatched bases: 16. The CDR3 nucleotides are TGCAGCGCAAGACAGGGAACCGCTACTGAGCAGTACTTC. It encodes CSARQGTATEQYF.